The clone carrying this T cell receptor beta chain occurred many times. Its specificity is unknown. The sample comes from a study of T cells in Graves' hyperthyroidism and ophthalmopathy. Findings of the study overall: Most clonotypes expanded in thyroid above 0.001 were likewise present in blood.

A lack of ophthalmopathy progression within 18 months defined stable Graves' hyperthyroidism. The investigators amplified TCR beta CDR3 regions from RNA transcripts. Carried out on the TCR CDR3, a first-round RT-PCR used the HTBI primer set. TCRdb reanalysed the multiplex PCR reads using MiXCR and keeps one entry per CDR3 protein. The sample has approximately 590,000 distinct CDR3 sequences; around a sixth are singletons. The sequence was obtained from a woman aged 30 to 39 with Graves' hyperthyroidism. The material sequenced was blood.

CDR3 sequence (DNA): TGTGCCAGCAGCCCAGAGCGAGGACTAACCTACAATGAGCAGTTCTTC. The encoded protein is CASSPERGLTYNEQFF. The V gene is TRBV7-3, the J gene TRBJ2-1; TRBD2 might be the D (6 bases). The CDR3 sequence is 16 residues long. The ends were cut back, 5 bases at V and 2 bases at J, with 16 bases in the middle. Germline V gene lookup returns CDR1 SGHTA and CDR2 FQGTGA.